These T cell receptor beta chains were read from a single sample in a study of blood T cells in healthy people across ages. TCRdb reprocessed the 5' RACE reads with MiXCR, giving one entry per CDR3 protein. The sample has 800,000 to 950,000 distinct CDR3 sequences, almost 30% seen once. These data were also reused for a study on T cells of mothers and their children.

Input material: blood. The receptor source for this set is a woman aged 40 to 55 in good health. CDR3s include the opening cysteine and the closing phenylalanine or tryptophan. The order of the fields is D gene, J gene, clone size, V gene, CDR3 protein, CDR3 DNA. The D gene is left open where the match is weak. Some rows mark clone size as missing; the rest say once, few, many or name a class of expanded clone.

D: -
J: TRBJ2-7
size: -
V: TRBV6-6
CDR3: CASSNRALTYEQYF
DNA: TGTGCCAGCAGTAACCGGGCTCTCACCTACGAGCAGTACTTC

D: -
J: TRBJ2-7
size: few
V: TRBV21-1
CDR3: CASSKGEQYF
DNA: TGTGCCAGCAGCAAGGGCGAGCAGTACTTC

D: -
J: TRBJ2-4
size: few
V: TRBV7-2
CDR3: CASSLGIQRSSDIQYF
DNA: TGTGCCAGCAGCTTAGGGATCCAAAGGAGTTCGGACATTCAGTACTTC

D: -
J: TRBJ1-1
size: -
V: TRBV7-7
CDR3: CASSPVRGSDTEAFF
DNA: TGTGCTAGCAGCCCAGTAAGGGGGAGCGACACTGAAGCTTTCTTT

D: TRBD1
J: TRBJ2-5
size: -
V: TRBV20-1
CDR3: CSARDRIQETQYF
DNA: TGCAGTGCCCGGGACAGGATACAAGAGACCCAGTACTTC

D: TRBD1
J: TRBJ2-7
size: few
V: TRBV6-2/TRBV6-3
CDR3: CASNPVRDREQYF
DNA: TGTGCCAGCAACCCCGTCAGGGACAGAGAGCAGTACTTC

D: -
J: TRBJ1-2
size: -
V: TRBV29-1
CDR3: CSVLEPSYGYTF
DNA: TGCAGCGTTCTCGAGCCCAGCTATGGCTACACCTTC

D: TRBD1
J: TRBJ1-2
size: -
V: TRBV7-9
CDR3: CASSVPGQDGYTF
DNA: TGTGCCAGCAGCGTACCGGGACAGGATGGCTACACCTTC

D: -
J: TRBJ2-5
size: -
V: TRBV29-1
CDR3: CSVTHRARMGETQYF
DNA: TGCAGCGTCACACACAGGGCCCGAATGGGGGAGACCCAGTACTTC

D: TRBD2
J: TRBJ2-5
size: -
V: TRBV4-1
CDR3: CASSQDIRLAGARQETQYF
DNA: TGCGCCAGCAGCCAAGATATCCGGCTAGCGGGGGCAAGACAAGAGACCCAGTACTTC

D: -
J: TRBJ2-3
size: -
V: TRBV5-1
CDR3: CASSLANRGQGTDTQYF
DNA: TGCGCCAGCAGCTTGGCCAATAGGGGCCAAGGTACAGATACGCAGTATTTT

D: TRBD1
J: TRBJ2-7
size: few
V: TRBV2
CDR3: CASGGGQGVNEQYF
DNA: TGTGCCAGCGGCGGCGGACAGGGAGTCAACGAGCAGTACTTC